The T cell receptor (beta chain) described here comes from a study of T cells in Graves' hyperthyroidism and ophthalmopathy. General observations from the study: The model predicted ophthalmopathy a median around 6 months before onset. Peripheral blood also featured most of the thyroid clonotypes expanded above 0.001.

For this clonotype: The antigen remains unidentified.

Clinicians diagnosed patients from clinical symptoms, serum thyroxine and TRAb, thyroid ultrasound and orbital computed tomography. RNA transcripts served as the template for amplifying TCR beta CDR3 regions. The TCR CDR3 was amplified in a first-round RT-PCR using the HTBI primer set. TCRdb independently ran MiXCR on the multiplex PCR reads; one entry per CDR3 protein. The sample shows hundreds of thousands of distinct CDR3 sequences, roughly 13% of them seen only once. Sequences were obtained from blood. The receptor's source is a woman aged 18-29 years with Graves' hyperthyroidism.

CDR3 sequence (DNA): TGTGCCAGCTCACCCCGCCTGCAAGAGACCCAGTACTTC. Its translation: CASSPRLQETQYF. This sequence joins TRBV18 and TRBJ2-5; D call uncertain. V lost 3 bases and J 2 bases, leaving 7 bases between the germline ends. The CDR3 contains 13 residues. Germline V gene sequence: CDR1 KGHSH, CDR2 LQKENI.